The 19 T cell receptor beta chains reported below all come from one sample, sequenced in a study of shared clonotypes between healthy human individuals (TCRdb year 2020). Receptors were amplified or captured by the immunoSEQ multiplex PCR assay. The clones in this table, taken by TCRdb from immuneACCESS, are in-frame only. Not every clone is retained; where verified, under half of the shortfall comes from an unresolved V gene, and the cause of the rest is unknown. This sample comprises roughly 2 million clones, approximately 96% of them detected only once. The biggest ten clones account for roughly 0.13% of the sample. The specimen was naive CD4+ T cells sorted from blood. The sample's cell subset or site, from its label and the paper: CD45RA+ positively selected. These receptors were collected from a man between 18 and 29 years old in good health.

This clone was seen only once. The chain carries TRBV6-5 and TRBJ1-5; D gene unclear. V lost 4 bases, J lost 7 bases, and 8 bases lay in between. Germline V gives CDR1 MNHEY, CDR2 SVGAGI. The CDR3 loop spans 12 amino acids. As DNA, the CDR3 is TGTGCCAGCAGTTCCCCCTACCAGCCCCAGCATTTT. This gives the protein CASSSPYQPQHF.

The rearrangement links TRBV28 to TRBJ1-2, with 7 bases that match TRBD1. The germline gives CDR1 MDHEN, CDR2 SYDVKM. The CDR3 has 13 residues. The V segment lost 7 bases and the J segment 3 bases; nucleotides outside the gene matches: 5. CDR3 sequence reads: CASIRGLDYGYTF. CDR3 DNA sequence: TGTGCCAGCATAAGGGGGCTAGACTATGGCTACACCTTC.

The V call is TRBV28, the J call TRBJ1-2; 8 nucleotides line up with TRBD1. V shed 3 bases, J shed 4 bases, and the junction held 7 bases outside the gene matches. Germline CDR1 MDHEN, CDR2 SYDVKM. The CDR3 has 15 residues. CDR3 bases: TGTGCCAGCAGTTTTGAGGACAGGGCTCTCTATGGCTACACCTTC. Translation gives CASSFEDRALYGYTF.

Note on this clone: Additional DNA sequences in this sample encode the identical CDR3. The chain has TRBV5-4 and TRBJ2-7; 9 bases map to TRBD1. The CDR3 is 14 residues long. From germline, CDR1 is SGHNT and CDR2 YYREEE (reference sequence). Unmatched junction bases numbered 0, after V lost 0 bases and J lost 2 bases. CDR3 protein: CASSLGTGAYEQYF. The CDR3 DNA is TGTGCCAGCAGCTTGGGGACAGGGGCCTACGAGCAGTACTTC.

This clone was counted only a few times. The sample carries other DNA sequences with the same CDR3. This sequence joins TRBV20-1 and TRBJ1-1, with D unclear. Germline V CDR1 and CDR2: DFQATT, SNEGSKA (reference sequence). Trimming stripped 5 bases from V and 1 base from J, with 5 bases between. The CDR3 loop spans 11 amino acids. In DNA, the CDR3 is TGCAGTGCTCGAGCGAACACTGAAGCTTTCTTT. Its protein product is CSARANTEAFF.

This clone occurred once. This chain joins TRBV11-2 and TRBJ1-4; D is uncertain. The CDR3 is made up of 16 amino acids. Germline CDR1 SGHAT, CDR2 FQNNGV. Trimming removed 5 bases from V and 0 bases from J, with 13 bases in between. CDR3 nucleotides: TGTGCCAGCAGCCCCCGGGCAAGTACAACTAATGAAAAACTGTTTTTT. This codes for CASSPRASTTNEKLFF.

The chain has TRBV28 and TRBJ2-2; D is undetermined. Trimming pared 10 bases from V and 1 base from J, leaving 10 bases between. Germline V gives CDR1 MDHEN, CDR2 SYDVKM. The CDR3 has 13 amino acids. The CDR3 DNA reads as TGTGCCACCCCGGACGGGAACACCGGGGAGCTGTTTTTT. This gives the protein CATPDGNTGELFF. The full variable domain, its missing parts supplied by reference TRBV28 and TRBJ2-2, is DVKVTQSSRYLVKRTGEKVFLECVQDMDHENMFWYRQDPGLGLRLIYFSYDVKMKEKGDIPEGYSVSREKKERFSLILESASTNQTSMYLCATPDGNTGELFFGEGSRLTVL.

The V gene is TRBV5-4, the J gene TRBJ1-1, with TRBD1 identical over 9 bases. CDR1 is SGHNT and CDR2 is YYREEE in the germline V gene (reference sequence). V was pared by 4 bases and J by 4 bases, with 8 bases of the junction left unmatched. The CDR3 is 15 amino acids. For the CDR3, the DNA is TGTGCCAGCAGCCCGCCGGACAGGGGTGGCACTGAAGCTTTCTTT. Its translation: CASSPPDRGGTEAFF.

Comment on this clone: The sample holds other DNA sequences that translate to the same CDR3. The rearrangement links TRBV11-2 to TRBJ1-6; 8 bases are a match to TRBD1. The CDR3 spans 14 residues. CDR1 SGHAT and CDR2 FQNNGV come from the germline V gene. The ends lost 3 bases at V and 7 bases at J; junction bases unmatched: 2. The CDR3 region is CASSLDRVNSPLHF. Here the CDR3 DNA reads TGTGCCAGCAGCTTGGACAGGGTAAATTCACCCCTCCACTTT.

The rearrangement uses TRBV6-1 and TRBJ1-5; weak D call: TRBD1 (5 bases). From germline, CDR1 is MNHNS and CDR2 SASEGT. Trimming left V 8 bases short and J 3 bases short, with 5 bases between. This CDR3 has 11 residues. The DNA of the CDR3 is TGTGCCAGCGGGGCCAATCAGCCCCAGCATTTT. This translates into CASGANQPQHF.

V usage is TRBV5-1 and J usage is TRBJ2-1; 9 nucleotides align to TRBD2. The CDR3 has 15 amino acids. V gave up 0 bases and J gave up 8 bases; unmatched junction bases: 6. Germline CDR1 SGHRS, CDR2 YFSETQ. In DNA, the CDR3 is TGCGCCAGCAGCTTGGGGACTAGCGCCGGCTATGAGCAGTTCTTC. Translation gives CASSLGTSAGYEQFF.

The rearrangement links TRBV6-1 to TRBJ2-2, with TRBD1 identical over 7 bases. Germline CDR1 and CDR2: MNHNS and SASEGT. The CDR3 contains 15 residues. With V trimmed by 8 bases and J by 0 bases, 6 bases remained unmatched. CDR3 sequence reads: CASLLGTANTGELFF. DNA of the CDR3: TGTGCCAGCCTCCTTGGGACAGCGAACACCGGGGAGCTGTTTTTT.

The chain couples TRBV5-1 to TRBJ1-1; no firm D call. The length of the CDR3 is 14 residues. The V end lost 7 bases, the J end lost 0 bases, and 13 bases lay between the germline ends. Per germline, CDR1 SGHRS and CDR2 YFSETQ. The CDR3 DNA sequence: TGCGCCAGCCGAGGGATGGACGTGAACACTGAAGCTTTCTTT. Translating gives CASRGMDVNTEAFF.

The chain carries TRBV19 and TRBJ1-5; TRBD1 agrees at 7 bases. Losses at the gene ends were 5 bases for V and 9 bases for J; bases not matched to a gene: 10. This CDR3 comprises 14 residues. Germline V CDR1 and CDR2: LNHDA, SQIVND (reference sequence). The CDR3 loop reads CASSLGQLVGPQHF. The CDR3 DNA is TGTGCCAGTAGTCTGGGACAGCTAGTAGGGCCCCAGCATTTT.

The chain uses TRBV5-6 and TRBJ2-1; D is uncertain. CDR1 is SGHDT and CDR2 is YYEEEE in the germline V gene. The CDR3 covers 13 residues. V gave up 1 base and J gave up 9 bases, with 11 bases separating them. The CDR3 nucleotides are TGTGCCAGCAGCTTGCGGTGGGGTGGTGAGCAGTTCTTC. This codes for CASSLRWGGEQFF.

CDR3 DNA sequence: TGTGCCAGCATTAATCCGGGACCTGGGGGCAATCAGCCCCAGCATTTT. It translates to CASINPGPGGNQPQHF. This chain joins TRBV28 and TRBJ1-5; possibly TRBD1 for D (5 bases). The germline gives CDR1 MDHEN, CDR2 SYDVKM. This CDR3 is built from 16 residues. Trimming took off 7 bases at V and 2 bases at J, with 18 bases between the two ends.

The chain combines TRBV6-1 with TRBJ2-5; 8 bases fit TRBD1. The CDR3 sequence is 13 residues long. V lost 7 bases to trimming and J lost 4 bases; unmatched junction nucleotides: 5. The germline V gene has CDR1 MNHNS and CDR2 SASEGT. The CDR3 coding sequence is TGTGCCAGCAAGCAGGGGGCGGCAGAGACCCAGTACTTC. It yields the protein CASKQGAAETQYF.

The chain couples TRBV27 to TRBJ1-2, with D maybe TRBD1 (5 bases). Trimming left V 2 bases short and J 6 bases short, with 13 bases between. Germline CDR1 MNHEY, CDR2 SMNVEV (reference sequence). There are 14 residues in the CDR3. The CDR3 loop is CASSLGAGPDGYTF. For the CDR3, the DNA is TGTGCCAGCAGTTTAGGGGCAGGGCCAGATGGCTACACCTTC.

The J gene is TRBJ1-2, the V gene TRBV28; 7 nucleotides match TRBD1. The germline V gene encodes CDR1 MDHEN and CDR2 SYDVKM. Germline trimming cut 8 bases from V and 4 bases from J; bases unmatched to any gene: 7. The CDR3 spans 13 residues. CDR3 loop: CASGQGGGYGYTF. The CDR3 nucleotides are TGTGCCAGCGGCCAAGGGGGCGGCTATGGCTACACCTTC.